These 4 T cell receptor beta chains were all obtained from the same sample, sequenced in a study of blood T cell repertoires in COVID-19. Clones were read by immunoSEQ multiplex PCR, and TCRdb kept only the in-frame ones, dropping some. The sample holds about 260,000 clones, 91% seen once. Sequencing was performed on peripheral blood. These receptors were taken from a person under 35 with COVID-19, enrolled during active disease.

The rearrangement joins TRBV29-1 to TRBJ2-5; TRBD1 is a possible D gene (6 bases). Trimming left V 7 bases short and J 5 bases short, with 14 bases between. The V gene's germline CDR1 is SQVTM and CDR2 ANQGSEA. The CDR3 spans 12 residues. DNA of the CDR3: TGCAGCGCCTCGGTCCAGGGGGAGACCCAGTACTTC. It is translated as CSASVQGETQYF.

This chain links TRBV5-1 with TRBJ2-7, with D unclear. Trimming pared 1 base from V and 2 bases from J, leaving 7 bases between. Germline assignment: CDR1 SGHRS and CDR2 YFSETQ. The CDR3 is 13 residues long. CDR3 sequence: CASSLLGPYEQYF. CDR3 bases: TGCGCCAGCAGCTTGTTGGGCCCCTACGAGCAGTACTTC.

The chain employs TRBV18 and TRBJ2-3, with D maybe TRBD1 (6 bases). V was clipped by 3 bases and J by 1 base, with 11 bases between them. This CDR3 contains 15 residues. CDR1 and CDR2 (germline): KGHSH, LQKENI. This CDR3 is CASSPLGAGTDTQYF. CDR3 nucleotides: TGTGCCAGCTCACCTCTGGGGGCAGGCACAGATACGCAGTATTTT. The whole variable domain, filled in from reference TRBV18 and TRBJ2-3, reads NAGVMQNPRHLVRRRGQEARLRCSPMKGHSHVYWYRQLPEEGLKFMVYLQKENIIDESGMPKERFSAEFPKEGPSILRIQQVVRGDSAAYFCASSPLGAGTDTQYFGPGTRLTVL.

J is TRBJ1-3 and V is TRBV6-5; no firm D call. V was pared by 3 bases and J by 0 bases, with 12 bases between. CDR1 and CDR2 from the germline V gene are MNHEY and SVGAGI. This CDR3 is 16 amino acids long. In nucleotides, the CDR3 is TGTGCCAGCAGTTATTCGCCCGTAGACTCTGGAAACACCATATATTTT. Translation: CASSYSPVDSGNTIYF.